This entry lists 31 T cell receptor beta chains sequenced from one sample in a study of CD8+CD57+ T cells in acquired aplastic anemia (dated by TCRdb to the late 2010s). This sample was sequenced with an Illumina HiSeq 2000. Genomic DNA was used as template for profiling of TCR beta VDJ combinations and CDR3 sequences. The public sequencing data were trimmed at Q25 with fastp and processed into clonotypes with MiXCR by TCRdb, which kept only in-frame beta chains. Every CDR3 protein is listed once, alongside the most common genes and DNA of its rows. This sample comprises around 190,000 distinct CDR3 sequences, 60% to 65% of them detected only once. 25% to 35% of the sample is held by the ten biggest clonotypes. The source material was sorted CD4+, CD8+, or CD8+CD57+ T cells (not recorded which) from PBMCs. The receptors were sampled from a human donor in good health.

The chain uses TRBV7-2 and TRBJ1-6; D remains unclear. From germline, CDR1 is SGHTA and CDR2 FQGNSA. V was clipped by 2 bases and J by 8 bases, with 10 bases between them. This CDR3 has 14 residues. The CDR3 DNA is TGTGCCAGCAGCTTATCCGGCCCGGATTCACCCCTCCACTTT. It encodes CASSLSGPDSPLHF. The variable domain in full, completed from reference TRBV7-2 and TRBJ1-6, reads GAGVSQSPSNKVTEKGKDVELRCDPISGHTALYWYRQSLGQGLEFLIYFQGNSAPDKSGLPSDRFSAERTGGSVSTLTIQRTQQEDSAVYLCASSLSGPDSPLHFGNGTRLTVT.

This clonotype was seen once. Germline and junction disagree at one end, which may indicate a read error. The chain recombines TRBV15 with TRBJ2-7; D is tentatively TRBD1 or TRBD2 (7 bases each). The CDR3 loop spans 16 amino acids. From germline, CDR1 is LNHNV and CDR2 YYDKDF (reference sequence). The CDR3 DNA follows: TGTGCCGCCAGCAGAGAGGGAGGGGGCGCTTCGCTCGAGCAGTACTTC. Residues: CAASREGGGASLEQYF.

The V call is TRBV19, the J call TRBJ2-3; 9 nucleotides line up with TRBD2. The CDR3 length is 18 residues. V shed 1 base, J shed 1 base, and the junction held 9 bases outside the gene matches. Germline V gene lookup returns CDR1 LNHDA and CDR2 SQIVND (reference sequence). CDR3: CASSIAILPSGGTDTQYF. The CDR3 nucleotides are TGTGCCAGTAGTATAGCCATACTACCTAGCGGGGGCACAGATACGCAGTATTTT.

V gene TRBV12-3 or TRBV12-4 combines with J gene TRBJ2-5; 9 bases match TRBD2. The CDR3 is made up of 15 amino acids. Losses at the gene ends were 3 bases for V and 1 base for J; bases not matched to a gene: 3. The CDR3 here is CASSFAGGGQETQYF. In DNA form, the CDR3 reads TGTGCCAGCAGTTTTGCGGGAGGGGGCCAAGAGACCCAGTACTTC.

This chain uses TRBV2 with TRBJ2-1; D perhaps matches TRBD2 (5 bases). The CDR3 is 15 amino acids. With 6 bases removed from V and 1 base from J, the gap between germline ends came to 13 bases. Germline CDR1 and CDR2: SNHLY and FYNNEI. The CDR3, as DNA: TGTGCCAGCAGGGTGGACTCCTTTTCCTACAATGAGCAGTTCTTC. Its translation is CASRVDSFSYNEQFF.

This sequence joins TRBV29-1 and TRBJ2-7; no firm D call. The germline CDR1 and CDR2 sequences are SQVTM and ANQGSEA. The CDR3 loop spans 14 amino acids. The ends were cut back, 7 bases at V and 3 bases at J, with 19 bases in the middle. The CDR3 here is CSAASSEPNYEQYF. CDR3 in DNA: TGCAGCGCTGCCAGCAGTGAACCTAACTACGAGCAGTACTTC.

This clonotype was recorded once. The V and J genes are TRBV12-3 or TRBV12-4 and TRBJ2-7; D might be TRBD2 (6 bases). V dropped 7 bases and J dropped 6 bases, with 16 bases sitting between them. The CDR3 length is 13 residues. This chain's CDR3 is CASNNGGAGEQYF. The CDR3 bases are TGTGCCAGCAATAACGGCGGGGCTGGCGAGCAGTACTTC.

This clonotype was seen many times. The chain recombines TRBV29-1 with TRBJ2-2, with 9 bases lining up with TRBD2. Per germline, CDR1 SQVTM and CDR2 ANQGSEA. The CDR3 has 17 residues. J was trimmed by 4 bases and V by 3 bases; bases with no gene match: 12. CDR3 sequence (DNA): TGCAGCGTTGATCTTCTACGCGGGGGGGTCGGCACCGGGGAGCTGTTTTTT. Translation gives CSVDLLRGGVGTGELFF.

V and J are TRBV7-8 and TRBJ2-5; D call uncertain. Germline CDR1 is SGHVS and CDR2 is FQNEAQ. With 1 base removed from V and 4 bases from J, the gap between germline ends came to 10 bases. The CDR3 has 14 residues. The CDR3 region is CASSLDPGGETQYF. Here the CDR3 DNA reads TGTGCCAGCAGCTTAGACCCCGGTGGAGAGACCCAGTACTTC.

The chain joins TRBV20-1 to TRBJ2-3; TRBD2 matches 13 bases. After removal of 6 bases from V and 3 bases from J, the junction contained 9 bases not matched to a gene. CDR1 and CDR2 (germline): DFQATT, SNEGSKA (reference sequence). The CDR3 contains 16 residues. In nucleotides, the CDR3 is TGCAGTGCAGCCGGGACTAGCGGGGCTCCGACAGATACGCAGTATTTT. Residues: CSAAGTSGAPTDTQYF.

The V gene is TRBV11-2, the J gene TRBJ1-6, with 7 nucleotides matching TRBD1. This CDR3 is 15 amino acids long. Germline loops: CDR1 SGHAT, CDR2 FQNNGV. V shed 6 bases, J shed 5 bases, and the junction held 7 bases outside the gene matches. The CDR3 here is CASSRGTDNNSPLHF. DNA of the CDR3: TGTGCCAGCAGTAGGGGGACAGACAATAATTCACCCCTCCACTTT. The full variable domain, its missing parts supplied by reference TRBV11-2 and TRBJ1-6, is EAGVAQSPRYKIIEKRQSVAFWCNPISGHATLYWYQQILGQGPKLLIQFQNNGVVDDSQLPKDRFSAERLKGVDSTLKIQPAKLEDSAVYLCASSRGTDNNSPLHFGNGTRLTVT.

This clonotype showed up just a few times. This chain uses TRBV9 with TRBJ2-4; 8 positions match TRBD2. The ends lost 4 bases at V and 5 bases at J; junction bases unmatched: 14. CDR1 is SGDLS and CDR2 is YYNGEE in the germline V gene. The CDR3 contains 17 residues. CDR3 residues: CASSQDAAGGAENIQYF. CDR3 coding DNA: TGTGCCAGCAGCCAAGATGCGGCGGGGGGCGCTGAAAACATTCAGTACTTC. Drawing the rest from reference TRBV9 and TRBJ2-4, the complete variable domain is DSGVTQTPKHLITATGQRVTLRCSPRSGDLSVYWYQQSLDQGLQFLIQYYNGEERAKGNILERFSAQQFPDLHSELNLSSLELGDSALYFCASSQDAAGGAENIQYFGAGTRLSVL.

This clonotype was seen a few times. The chain is built from TRBV20-1 and TRBJ1-1; D call uncertain. Germline CDR1 DFQATT, CDR2 SNEGSKA (reference sequence). The V end lost 6 bases, the J end lost 0 bases, and 11 bases lay between the germline ends. The length of the CDR3 is 13 residues. CDR3 in DNA: TGCAGTGCAACGAGGCAATTGAACACTGAAGCTTTCTTT. This gives the protein CSATRQLNTEAFF.

The chain joins TRBV19 to TRBJ1-2; D might be TRBD1 (5 bases). The CDR3 extends over 14 amino acids. CDR1 and CDR2 (germline): LNHDA, SQIVND (reference sequence). V lost 11 bases and J lost 2, with 18 bases in between. DNA of the CDR3: TGTGCCCCTAAGTCCAGGGCATCGAACTATGGCTACACCTTC. Translation: CAPKSRASNYGYTF.

The chain combines TRBV6-5 with TRBJ1-2; TRBD1 matches at 8 bases. Trimming cost V 10 bases and J 2 bases; bases outside gene matches: 15. From germline, CDR1 is MNHEY and CDR2 SVGAGI. This CDR3 region has 16 residues. This CDR3 is CAIMVVGTGDNYGYTF. CDR3 nucleotides: TGTGCCATCATGGTAGTAGGGACAGGAGACAACTATGGCTACACCTTC.

The J gene is TRBJ1-1, the V gene TRBV11-3; D ambiguous. This CDR3 is 13 amino acids long. Germline V CDR1 and CDR2: SGHNT, YENEEA. Trimming took 5 bases from V and 4 from J, leaving 11 bases between them. The CDR3 reads CASSTREVTEAFF. In DNA, the CDR3 is TGTGCCAGCAGCACGAGGGAGGTCACTGAAGCTTTCTTT.

The chain recombines TRBV6-5 with TRBJ1-2, with D unresolved. CDR3 length: 13 amino acids. Per the germline V gene, CDR1 is MNHEY and CDR2 is SVGAGI. V lost 5 bases, J lost 4 bases, and 11 bases lay in between. In nucleotides, the CDR3 is TGTGCCAGCAGTATGGACGGTTCCTATGGCTACACCTTC. This translates into CASSMDGSYGYTF.

This clonotype was observed at least ten times. The chain links TRBV6-5 to TRBJ2-7; 7 nucleotides match TRBD1. The CDR3 has 14 residues. V was clipped by 3 bases and J by 6 bases; unmatched bases: 8. Germline V gene lookup returns CDR1 MNHEY and CDR2 SVGAGI. CDR3 nucleotides: TGTGCCAGCAGTTATCGGACAGGTACTGGCGAGCAGTACTTC. Its protein product is CASSYRTGTGEQYF.

This chain uses TRBV7-8 with TRBJ1-2; 7 bases map to TRBD1. The V gene's germline CDR1 is SGHVS and CDR2 FQNEAQ. The CDR3 sequence is 15 residues long. Trimming took 4 bases from V and 6 from J; bases not matched to a gene: 11. This CDR3 reads CASSSRFNRGDGYTF. CDR3 DNA: TGTGCCAGCAGCTCACGATTTAACAGGGGAGATGGCTACACCTTC.

This clonotype was detected many times. The chain carries TRBV11-2 and TRBJ1-6; 7 nucleotides line up with TRBD1. The CDR3 spans 16 residues. J lost 0 bases, V lost 2 bases, and 1 base had no gene match. From germline, CDR1 is SGHAT and CDR2 FQNNGV. The DNA for the CDR3 is TGTGCCAGCAGCTTAACAGGGGACTCCTATAATTCACCCCTCCACTTT. Translated, it gives CASSLTGDSYNSPLHF. Looking up the rest from reference TRBV11-2 and TRBJ1-6 gives the full variable domain: EAGVAQSPRYKIIEKRQSVAFWCNPISGHATLYWYQQILGQGPKLLIQFQNNGVVDDSQLPKDRFSAERLKGVDSTLKIQPAKLEDSAVYLCASSLTGDSYNSPLHFGNGTRLTVT.

This clonotype has at least ten counts. This chain uses TRBV7-9 with TRBJ1-1; no firm D call. The CDR3 loop spans 13 amino acids. Germline CDR1 reads SEHNR; CDR2 reads FQNEAQ (reference sequence). Deletions cut 5 bases from V and 13 bases from J, with 20 bases between. The CDR3 DNA follows: TGTGCCAGCAGCCCCTCGGCGAGTCTTGATGTTTTCTTT. Amino acids: CASSPSASLDVFF.

This clonotype was seen ten or more times. Because the CDR3 is missing its conserved closing phenylalanine or tryptophan, this is likely a read error. V usage is TRBV15 and J usage is TRBJ2-5; 7 bases fit TRBD2. CDR1 and CDR2 from the germline V gene are LNHNV and YYDKDF (reference sequence). The V segment lost 1 base and the J segment 2 bases; nucleotides outside the gene matches: 10. The CDR3 has 17 residues. The CDR3 protein is CATSRGFAGLIQETQYL. CDR3 in DNA: TGTGCCACCAGCAGAGGATTCGCGGGACTAATTCAAGAGACCCAGTACCTC.

The chain links TRBV7-8 to TRBJ1-3; no firm D call. Germline CDR1 SGHVS, CDR2 FQNEAQ. The CDR3 is 16 residues long. Trimming pared 4 bases from V and 0 bases from J, leaving 13 bases between. The DNA for the CDR3 is TGTGCCAGCAGCTCGCGGGGTAAGAGCTCTGGAAACACCATATATTTT. It encodes CASSSRGKSSGNTIYF.

V usage is TRBV7-3 and J usage is TRBJ2-1; D unclear. Germline values: CDR1 SGHTA, CDR2 FQGTGA. Trimming pared 5 bases from V and 0 bases from J, leaving 8 bases between. This CDR3 comprises 14 residues. The CDR3 reads CASSPTPSYNEQFF. CDR3 DNA sequence: TGTGCCAGCAGCCCGACACCCTCCTACAATGAGCAGTTCTTC.

This clonotype was observed at least ten times. The chain is built from TRBV27 and TRBJ1-1; 8 bases align to TRBD1. The V segment lost 6 bases and the J segment 10 bases; nucleotides outside the gene matches: 7. The CDR3 runs to 12 residues. Germline values: CDR1 MNHEY, CDR2 SMNVEV (reference sequence). The CDR3 here is CASRVTGGTAFF. DNA for the CDR3: TGTGCCAGCAGGGTAACAGGGGGGACAGCTTTCTTT.

The chain carries TRBV19 and TRBJ2-7; 7 bases map to TRBD2. The DNA end is a closer match to TRBJ2-5, so the J assignment may be wrong. Germline V lookup: CDR1 LNHDA, CDR2 SQIVND (reference sequence). The CDR3 contains 15 residues. CDR3 amino acids: CASSSARDYQETQYF. The CDR3 DNA reads TGTGCCAGTAGCTCAGCTAGGGACTATCAAGAGACCCAGTACTTC.

Concerning this clonotype: The junction and the germline gene differ at one end; a read error may be behind it. The chain links TRBV2 to TRBJ1-1; D is possibly TRBD1 (5 bases). The germline gives CDR1 SNHLY, CDR2 FYNNEI. The CDR3 extends over 12 amino acids. The CDR3 DNA is TGTGCCAGCTCTCTCCGAGGAGGGGAAGCTTCCTTT. It encodes CASSLRGGEASF.

Notes on this clonotype: A read error may explain this, as a much larger clone is one base away. Without the conserved terminal phenylalanine or tryptophan, this CDR3 likely stems from a read error. The chain employs TRBV6-2 or TRBV6-3 and TRBJ1-2; the match to TRBD1 covers 11 bases. This CDR3 contains 16 residues. After removal of 7 bases from V and 3 bases from J, the junction contained 10 bases not matched to a gene. Germline CDR1 is MNHEY and CDR2 is SVGEGT. CDR3 DNA sequence: TGTGCCAGCAAGGAAGGACAGGGGGCGACATACTATGGCTACACCTTG. It yields the protein CASKEGQGATYYGYTL.

The V and J genes are TRBV29-1 and TRBJ1-5; possibly TRBD1 for D (5 bases). This CDR3 is built from 14 residues. V was clipped by 4 bases and J by 1 base, with 11 bases between them. The germline V gene encodes CDR1 SQVTM and CDR2 ANQGSEA. The CDR3 is CSVGEGYSNQPQHF. For the CDR3, the DNA is TGCAGCGTTGGGGAGGGGTACAGCAATCAGCCCCAGCATTTT.

The chain has TRBV10-3 and TRBJ1-2, with D uncertain. Per germline, CDR1 ENHRY and CDR2 SYGVKD. This CDR3 region has 12 residues. The V and J ends lost 3 bases and 3 bases respectively, with 5 bases between them. The CDR3 bases are TGTGCCATCAGTGAAGTGGACTATGGCTACACCTTC. The encoded protein is CAISEVDYGYTF.

A remark on this clonotype: Sequence at one end of the junction differs from germline and may be a read error. The chain uses TRBV9 and TRBJ1-5; D ambiguous. The CDR3 sequence is 14 residues long. Germline V gene data show CDR1 as SGDLS and CDR2 as YYNGEE. The chain's CDR3 is CASSLEADSQPQHF. CDR3 DNA: TGCGCCAGCAGCTTGGAAGCGGATTCCCAGCCCCAGCATTTT.